This T cell receptor beta chain comes out of a study of blood T cell repertoires in COVID-19. In the study overall: Acute-phase and convalescent COVID-19 samples originated in the United States, Italy and Spain. T cells, B-cell-depleted T cells, or PBMCs supplied cDNA or gDNA.

Per the authors' pipeline: Nucleated cell number was recorded as an estimate derived from reference gene primer amplification. TCRdb's table, derived via immunoSEQ multiplex PCR, lists solely in-frame clones and lacks some. The DNA was the basis for D and trimming; V, J and clone size are from that table. Counted here are roughly 40,000 clones, 80% to 90% occurring once; the ten biggest clones make up roughly 10%. Trimming stripped 6 bases from V and 1 base from J, with 16 bases between. The germline CDR1 and CDR2 sequences are KGHSY and FQNENV. CDR3 length equals 15 residues. The sequencing sample was made of peripheral blood. The chain links TRBV16 to TRBJ2-7, with D perhaps matching TRBD1 (6 bases). The clonotype comes from a woman in her sixties or seventies with acute or convalescent COVID-19. The CDR3 is CASRLGAQGSYEQYV. CDR3 nucleotide sequence: TGTGCCAGCAGACTGGGGGCTCAGGGTTCCTACGAGCAGTACGTC.